The 13 T cell receptor beta chains below come from one sample, sequenced in a study of blood T cell repertoires in COVID-19. Repertoires were generated with immunoSEQ multiplex PCR, while TCRdb's copy carries only in-frame clones and drops some. The repertoire holds hundreds of thousands of clones, about 87% seen once, with about 8.9% in the top ten. The sequencing sample was made of PBMCs or T cells enriched from blood (not recorded which). The source of these receptors is a woman under 30 who had recovered from COVID-19.

This chain joins TRBV2 and TRBJ2-3; D call uncertain. Trimming left V 6 bases short and J 0 bases short, with 16 bases between. This CDR3 comprises 16 residues. Germline CDR1 and CDR2: SNHLY and FYNNEI. CDR3 in DNA: TGTGCCAGCAGCCCTTTCGCGCAGGCTAGCACAGATACGCAGTATTTT. Its protein product is CASSPFAQASTDTQYF.

The CDR3 protein is CASSPILGTGYFEAFF. The CDR3 DNA follows: TGTGCCAGTAGCCCCATACTCGGGACAGGATATTTTGAAGCTTTCTTT. The chain joins TRBV19 to TRBJ1-1, with 8 nucleotides matching TRBD1. The CDR3 spans 16 residues. The J segment lost 7 bases and the V segment lost 6 bases, leaving 16 bases of the junction unmatched. Germline loops: CDR1 LNHDA, CDR2 SQIVND (reference sequence).

The chain uses TRBV19 and TRBJ1-6; 7 bases are shared with TRBD1. V dropped 9 bases and J dropped 9; count of bases not matched to a gene: 17. Germline-derived CDR1 and CDR2 are LNHDA and SQIVND (reference sequence). This CDR3 region has 16 residues. CDR3 amino acids: CASRDDKTGTGSPLHF. The CDR3 nucleotides are TGTGCCAGCCGCGATGACAAGACAGGGACCGGTTCACCCCTCCACTTT.

The chain couples TRBV18 to TRBJ1-1; 8 positions match TRBD1. This CDR3 has 15 residues. The V and J ends lost 2 bases and 7 bases, in that order; junction bases with no gene match: 9. The germline V gene has CDR1 KGHSH and CDR2 LQKENI. CDR3 protein: CASSPAQDRGGEAFF. The DNA for the CDR3 is TGTGCCAGCTCACCAGCTCAAGACAGGGGCGGTGAAGCTTTCTTT. Filled out from reference TRBV18 and TRBJ1-1, the complete variable domain reads NAGVMQNPRHLVRRRGQEARLRCSPMKGHSHVYWYRQLPEEGLKFMVYLQKENIIDESGMPKERFSAEFPKEGPSILRIQQVVRGDSAAYFCASSPAQDRGGEAFFGQGTRLTVV.

V gene TRBV11-2 combines with J gene TRBJ1-2; 7 nucleotides align to TRBD1. V trimming: 7 bases; J trimming: 5 bases; junction bases outside the gene matches: 16. CDR1 is SGHAT and CDR2 is FQNNGV in the germline V gene. The CDR3 sequence is 16 residues long. CDR3 DNA: TGTGCCAGCACCATAGGTCTGGGGGACAGTTTTTATGGCTACACCTTC. Protein: CASTIGLGDSFYGYTF. Full variable domain (missing parts from reference TRBV11-2 and TRBJ1-2): EAGVAQSPRYKIIEKRQSVAFWCNPISGHATLYWYQQILGQGPKLLIQFQNNGVVDDSQLPKDRFSAERLKGVDSTLKIQPAKLEDSAVYLCASTIGLGDSFYGYTFGSGTRLTVV.

CDR3 in DNA: TGTGCCAGCAGTGAAGCGCCGGGACAGGAGGAGACCCAGTACTTC. Amino acid sequence: CASSEAPGQEETQYF. The chain has TRBV6-1 and TRBJ2-5; TRBD1 aligns across 8 bases. The trim removed 0 bases at V and 5 bases at J, leaving 5 bases unmatched. This CDR3 spans 15 amino acids. CDR1 is MNHNS, CDR2 SASEGT, per germline.

The chain has TRBV12-3 or TRBV12-4 and TRBJ2-7; tentative D call: TRBD1 (6 bases). Trimming left V 3 bases short and J 2 bases short, with 8 bases between. The CDR3 loop spans 13 amino acids. The CDR3 nucleotides read TGTGCCAGCAGTTTCAGGGGAACCTACGAGCAGTACTTC. Residues: CASSFRGTYEQYF.

The chain has TRBV11-2 and TRBJ1-1; possibly TRBD1 for D (5 bases). The V gene lost 5 bases and the J gene lost 0 bases, with 19 bases spanning the gap. Germline CDR1 reads SGHAT; CDR2 reads FQNNGV. The CDR3 sequence is 17 residues long. The CDR3 DNA is TGTGCCAGCAGCGCTGGCGGCGGGGGAACTATGAACACTGAAGCTTTCTTT. Its translation is CASSAGGGGTMNTEAFF.

The J gene is TRBJ1-5, the V gene TRBV7-2, with D perhaps matching TRBD1 (5 bases). Per the germline V gene, CDR1 is SGHTA and CDR2 is FQGNSA. CDR3 length: 15 residues. Trimming took 2 bases from V and 4 from J, leaving 12 bases between them. The CDR3 bases are TGTGCCAGCAGCTTAACGGGACTTACGAATCAGCCCCAGCATTTT. Translating it yields CASSLTGLTNQPQHF.

The chain combines TRBV18 with TRBJ1-1; maybe TRBD1 (5 bases). The germline V gene encodes CDR1 KGHSH and CDR2 LQKENI. V lost 6 bases and J lost 0, with 20 bases in between. This CDR3 contains 17 residues. CDR3 nucleotides: TGTGCCAGCTCTCTAACTTTGGCAGGGCACATGAACACTGAAGCTTTCTTT. Protein sequence: CASSLTLAGHMNTEAFF.

The V and J genes are TRBV7-2 and TRBJ2-3; 9 nucleotides match TRBD2. V dropped 6 bases and J dropped 5; count of bases not matched to a gene: 9. There are 15 residues in the CDR3. Germline loops: CDR1 SGHTA, CDR2 FQGNSA. This chain's CDR3 is CASRDGLASGDTQYF. CDR3 in DNA: TGTGCCAGCAGGGACGGACTAGCGAGTGGAGATACGCAGTATTTT.

Regarding this clone: At the DNA level, this CDR3 is encoded by other sequences in the same sample as well. The chain is built from TRBV5-1 and TRBJ1-3; D gene uncertain. Germline values: CDR1 SGHRS, CDR2 YFSETQ. The V gene lost 4 bases and the J gene lost 1 base, with 9 bases spanning the gap. This CDR3 has 14 residues. CDR3 bases: TGCGCCAGCAGCCCCCGGGGTTCTGGAAACACCATATATTTT. Translated: CASSPRGSGNTIYF. Together with reference TRBV5-1 and TRBJ1-3, the CDR3 gives the full variable domain: KAGVTQTPRYLIKTRGQQVTLSCSPISGHRSVSWYQQTPGQGLQFLFEYFSETQRNKGNFPGRFSGRQFSNSRSEMNVSTLELGDSALYLCASSPRGSGNTIYFGEGSWLTVV.

This clone has more than one count but fewer than ten. The chain recombines TRBV27 with TRBJ2-3; 11 nucleotides match TRBD2. The CDR3 covers 14 residues. The V segment lost 6 bases and the J segment 6 bases; nucleotides outside the gene matches: 5. Germline assignment: CDR1 MNHEY and CDR2 SMNVEV (reference sequence). CDR3 coding DNA: TGTGCCAGCAGACCACTAGCGGGAGTGGATACGCAGTATTTT. It codes for CASRPLAGVDTQYF.